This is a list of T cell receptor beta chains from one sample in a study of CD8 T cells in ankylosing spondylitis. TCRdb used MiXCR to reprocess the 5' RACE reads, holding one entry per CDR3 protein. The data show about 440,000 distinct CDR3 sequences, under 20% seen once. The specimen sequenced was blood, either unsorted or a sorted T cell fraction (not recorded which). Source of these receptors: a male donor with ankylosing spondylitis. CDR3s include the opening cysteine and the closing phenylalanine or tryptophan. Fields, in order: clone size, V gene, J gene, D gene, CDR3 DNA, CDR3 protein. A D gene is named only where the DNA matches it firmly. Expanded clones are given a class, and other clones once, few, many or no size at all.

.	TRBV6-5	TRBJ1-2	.	TGTGCCAGCAGTTACTTGGACAGCGCGGATGGCTACACCTTC	CASSYLDSADGYTF
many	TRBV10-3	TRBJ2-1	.	TGTGCCATCAGTGAGAACTTTAGGAGGGGCAATGAGCAGTTCTTC	CAISENFRRGNEQFF
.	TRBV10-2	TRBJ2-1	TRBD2	TGCGCCAGCACCGGCGGGGGGGCCTTGAATGAGCAGTTCTTC	CASTGGGALNEQFF
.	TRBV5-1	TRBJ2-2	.	TGCGCCAGCAGCTCATCCTCGGGGAGGCTCACCGGGGAGCTGTTTTTT	CASSSSSGRLTGELFF
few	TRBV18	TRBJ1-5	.	TGTGCCAGCTCACCAGACTTTAATCAGCCCCAGCATTTT	CASSPDFNQPQHF
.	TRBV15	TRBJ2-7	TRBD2	TGTGCCACCAGCATCTCCGGAAGGGGACTAGAGTCCTACGAGCAGTACTTC	CATSISGRGLESYEQYF
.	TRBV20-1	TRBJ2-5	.	TGCAGTGCTAGGGGCGATGCTAGGCACGGCGGCCAAGAGACCCAGTACTTC	CSARGDARHGGQETQYF
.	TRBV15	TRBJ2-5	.	TGTGCCACGGGGGCCAGAGAGACCCAGTACTTC	CATGARETQYF
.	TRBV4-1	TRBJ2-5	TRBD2	TGCGCCAGCAGCCAAGCCGGGACTAGCGGGGGGGCCCCCCAAGAGACCCAGTACTTC	CASSQAGTSGGAPQETQYF
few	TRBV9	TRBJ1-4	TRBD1	TGTGCCAGCAGCATGGGACAGGCCCCGGGGGAAAAACTGTTTTTT	CASSMGQAPGEKLFF
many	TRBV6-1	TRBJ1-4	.	TGTGCCAGCAGTGAACGGAGTTACCGGATTCAGGACGAAAAACTGTTTTTT	CASSERSYRIQDEKLFF
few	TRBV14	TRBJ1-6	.	TGTGCCAGCAGCCAAGAAACAGAGGGCGCAGCCTATAATTCACCCCTCCACTTT	CASSQETEGAAYNSPLHF
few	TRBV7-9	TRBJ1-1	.	TGTGCCAGCAGCCGGTACGCTGTTGGGCTCGGCACTGAAGCTTTCTTT	CASSRYAVGLGTEAFF
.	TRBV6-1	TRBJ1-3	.	TGTGCCAGCAGAACCTCGGTTGGGGGAGGGACCATATATTTT	CASRTSVGGGTIYF
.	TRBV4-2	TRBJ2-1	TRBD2	TGTGCCAGCAGAGCCGGGACTAGCGACTACAATGAGCAGTTCTTC	CASRAGTSDYNEQFF
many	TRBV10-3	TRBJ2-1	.	TGTGCCACTTCGGACCTCAATGAGCAGTTCTTC	CATSDLNEQFF
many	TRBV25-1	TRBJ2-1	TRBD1	TGTGCCACGAAACCTACGGGACAGGGCTACAATGAGCAGTTCTTC	CATKPTGQGYNEQFF
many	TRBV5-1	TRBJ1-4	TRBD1	TGCGCCAGCAGCGCGAGAGCGGACAGGGGGGGTGAAAAACTGTTTTTT	CASSARADRGGEKLFF
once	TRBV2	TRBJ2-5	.	TGTGCCAGCAGTGTAGGACAGCCAGGCCAAGAGACCCAGTACTTC	CASSVGQPGQETQYF
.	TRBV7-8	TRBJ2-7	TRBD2	TGTGCCAGCAGCTTCGAGGGGACTAGGGGATCAGAGCAGTACTTC	CASSFEGTRGSEQYF
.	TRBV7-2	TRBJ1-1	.	TGTGCCAGCAGCTCCAGACAGGCTCTGGCTTTCTTT	CASSSRQALAFF
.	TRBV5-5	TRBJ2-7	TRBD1	TGTGCCAGCAGCCCTAGGACAGGGGAACTCTACGAGCAGTACTTC	CASSPRTGELYEQYF
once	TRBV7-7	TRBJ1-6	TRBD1	TGTGCTAGCAGCGGGACAGGGGGCGATTCGCCCCTCCACTTT	CASSGTGGDSPLHF
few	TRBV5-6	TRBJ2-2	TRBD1	TGTGCCAGCAGCTTAGACAGGGGTCCGAACACCGGGGAGCTGTTTTTT	CASSLDRGPNTGELFF
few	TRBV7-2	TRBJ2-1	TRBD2	TGTGCCAGCAGCTTATTTGGACTAGCGGGAGGAAGTGAGCAGTTCTTC	CASSLFGLAGGSEQFF
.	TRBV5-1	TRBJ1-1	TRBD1	TGCGCCAGCAGCTCCCAGACAGGGGGCAACACTGAAGCTTTCTTT	CASSSQTGGNTEAFF
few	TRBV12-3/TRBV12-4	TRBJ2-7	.	TGTGCCAGCAGGGGAGGACACTACGAGCAGTACTTC	CASRGGHYEQYF
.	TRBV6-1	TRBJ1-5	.	TGTGCCAGCAGCGAAGGGGGGGTAGGGAGCAATCAGCCCCAGCATTTT	CASSEGGVGSNQPQHF
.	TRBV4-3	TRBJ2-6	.	TGCGCCAGCAGCCCTCACGTAGGGGGGTCTGGGGCCAACGTCCTGACTTTC	CASSPHVGGSGANVLTF
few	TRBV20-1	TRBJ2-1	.	TGCAGTGCTAGAGATGTTGGGGGGACGCTGTCCTACAATGAGCAGTTCTTC	CSARDVGGTLSYNEQFF
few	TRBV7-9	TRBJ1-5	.	TGTGCCAGCAGCCCAGGCGTAGGGGAAGGCAATCAGCCCCAGCATTTT	CASSPGVGEGNQPQHF
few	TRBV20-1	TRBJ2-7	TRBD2	TGCAGTGCTACGCGGGGGGCCGGCTCCTACGAGCAGTACTTC	CSATRGAGSYEQYF
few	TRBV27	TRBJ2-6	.	TGTGCCAGCAGTTTATCGCCACATGAGTCTGGGGCCAACGTCCTGACTTTC	CASSLSPHESGANVLTF
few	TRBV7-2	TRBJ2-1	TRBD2	TGTGCCAGCAGCTTAGTTAGGACTAGCTACAATGAGCAGTTCTTC	CASSLVRTSYNEQFF
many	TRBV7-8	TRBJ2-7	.	TGTGCCAGCAGCTTAGTACAGGATCAGTACTTC	CASSLVQDQYF
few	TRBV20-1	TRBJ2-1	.	TGCAGTGCTAACAACAATGAGCAGTTCTTC	CSANNNEQFF
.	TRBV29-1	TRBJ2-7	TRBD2	TGCAGCGTTACTGGGACTAGCGGGAGTTTAGTGGGCTCCTACGAGCAGTACTTC	CSVTGTSGSLVGSYEQYF
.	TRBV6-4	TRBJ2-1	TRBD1	TGTGCCAGCAGTGACTCGGGGTTGGGACAGGGGGATGAGCAGTTCTTC	CASSDSGLGQGDEQFF
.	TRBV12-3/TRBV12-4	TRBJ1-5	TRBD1	TGTGCCAGCAGATCGGGACAGGGGGCCGGACAGCCCCAGCATTTT	CASRSGQGAGQPQHF
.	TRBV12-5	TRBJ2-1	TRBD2	TGTGCTAGTGGTTTGGTACTAGCGGGGGGGAATGAGCAGTTCTTC	CASGLVLAGGNEQFF
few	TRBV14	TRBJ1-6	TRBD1	TGTGCCAGCAGCCAAGTGACAGGGAGTTCACCCCTCCACTTT	CASSQVTGSSPLHF
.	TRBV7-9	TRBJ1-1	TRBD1	TGTGCCAGCAGCCTTAAAAGGGACAGTCGTCCGGACCATGGAGCTTTCTTT	CASSLKRDSRPDHGAFF